The 9 T cell receptor beta chains listed next were all sequenced from one sample in a study of blood T cell repertoires in COVID-19. Using immunoSEQ multiplex PCR, the repertoire was profiled, and TCRdb retains in-frame clones only, with some absent. The data hold about 160,000 clones, with over 80% observed a single time. The specimen sequenced was peripheral blood. The origin of the receptors is an older woman with acute or convalescent COVID-19.

J is TRBJ2-5 and V is TRBV3-1 (or the pseudogene TRBV3-2), with 8 nucleotides matching TRBD2. Germline values: CDR1 LGHDT, CDR2 YNNKEL (reference sequence). CDR3 size: 14 residues. The V gene end was trimmed by 3 bases and the J gene end by 2 bases; junction bases not matched to a gene: 2. CDR3 residues: CASSHTGGQETQYF. The CDR3 bases are TGTGCCAGCAGCCACACGGGGGGGCAAGAGACCCAGTACTTC.

This clone came up once. The rearrangement joins TRBV30 to TRBJ1-2; possibly TRBD1 for D (5 bases). The CDR3 length is 12 residues. Trimming stripped 6 bases from V and 5 bases from J, with 13 bases between. The germline gives CDR1 GTSNPN, CDR2 SVGIG (reference sequence). The CDR3 protein is CACSRAGYGYTF. In DNA, the CDR3 is TGTGCCTGTTCTCGCGCAGGGTATGGCTACACCTTC.

The chain employs TRBV5-5 and TRBJ2-4, with a tentative D call TRBD2 (6 bases). V lost 4 bases to trimming and J lost 0 bases, with 8 bases between them. The germline CDR1 and CDR2 sequences are SGHKS and YYEKEE (reference sequence). The CDR3 is made up of 14 amino acids. The CDR3 sequence is CASSLSGAKNIQYF. The CDR3 region has the DNA TGTGCCAGCAGCCTTAGCGGAGCCAAAAACATTCAGTACTTC.

The chain combines TRBV7-2 with TRBJ2-1, with TRBD2 matching over 12 bases. There are 17 residues in the CDR3. V shed 2 bases and J 9 bases; nucleotides not matched to a gene: 11. Germline loops: CDR1 SGHTA, CDR2 FQGNSA. In DNA form, the CDR3 reads TGTGCCAGCAGCTTATCTTGGCTAGCGGGGGGGCATCGTGAGCAGTTCTTC. It is translated as CASSLSWLAGGHREQFF.

J is TRBJ2-1 and V is TRBV11-2; possible D gene TRBD1, 6 bases. The CDR3 sequence is 16 residues long. Germline values: CDR1 SGHAT, CDR2 FQNNGV. Trimming stripped 5 bases from V and 4 bases from J, with 18 bases between. CDR3 nucleotide sequence: TGTGCCAGCAGCCGCATGGATGGGGGCCAATACAATGAGCAGTTCTTC. This encodes CASSRMDGGQYNEQFF.

The chain combines TRBV6-5 with TRBJ2-2; TRBD1 aligns across 7 bases. Trimming took 4 bases from V and 5 from J; bases not matched to a gene: 7. The CDR3 is made up of 15 amino acids. Per the germline V gene, CDR1 is MNHEY and CDR2 is SVGAGI. The CDR3 bases are TGTGCCAGCAGTTCACCAGGGGGTAGGACCGGGGAGCTGTTTTTT. This codes for CASSSPGGRTGELFF.

This clone has only a few counts. This sequence joins TRBV2 and TRBJ2-1, with D unclear. The length of the CDR3 is 14 residues. CDR1 and CDR2 from the germline V gene are SNHLY and FYNNEI. Trimming shortened V by 2 bases and J by 7 bases, and 12 bases separated the two germline ends. This chain's CDR3 is CASSEWAFRNEQFF. The CDR3 DNA is TGTGCCAGCAGTGAATGGGCCTTTCGGAATGAGCAGTTCTTC.

This clone has a handful of counts. The rearrangement links TRBV5-4 to TRBJ1-2; a weak D match, TRBD1 (6 bases). The CDR3 has 15 residues. The V gene's germline CDR1 is SGHNT and CDR2 YYREEE (reference sequence). Deletions cut 4 bases from V and 0 bases from J, with 13 bases between. CDR3 sequence reads: CASSPIQGSNYGYTF. Written as DNA, the CDR3 is TGTGCCAGCAGCCCAATACAGGGATCTAACTATGGCTACACCTTC.

The chain's CDR3 is CASSPAGGRSYNEQFF. CDR3 DNA sequence: TGTGCCAGCAGCCCAGCGGGGGGACGATCCTACAATGAGCAGTTCTTC. The chain recombines TRBV7-2 with TRBJ2-1, with TRBD2 identical over 9 bases. The germline V gene encodes CDR1 SGHTA and CDR2 FQGNSA. The CDR3 is 16 residues long. J gave up 1 base and V 5 bases, and 6 bases lay outside the gene matches.